Sequencing of this TCR beta chain was carried out in a study of blood T cell repertoires in COVID-19 (dated by TCRdb to the early 2020s). In terms of the full investigation: Collaborator samples came from the United States, Italy and Spain and covered acute and convalescent phases of COVID-19. The prospective study material was composed of cDNA or gDNA derived from T cells, B-cell-depleted T cells, or PBMCs. Subjects who had been exposed to COVID-19, were actively infected with it, or had recovered from it provided the deeply sampled blood TCRbeta repertoires that made up the dataset. The repertoires were released in a freely available public database intended as a resource for research on the immune response to SARS-CoV-2. Where available, HLA class I and class II types were obtained from metadata supplied by the sample provider rather than from assay-based typing. The samples were drawn from the first 160 participants of the ongoing ImmuneRACE study and from 1,254 subjects provided by 6 global collaborators. The sample metadata nearly always contained a de-identified subject ID, COVID-19 status, age in years and sex.

TCRbeta CDR3 regions were amplified from genomic DNA using the immunoSEQ Assay, a bias-controlled multiplex PCR. Per the authors' processing: Nucleated cell counts per sample were estimated from amplification of reference gene primers within the assay. Sequence reads were collapsed and filtered to measure the absolute abundance of every unique TCRbeta CDR3 rearrangement. Productive Simpson clonality was computed per sample as the square root of Simpson's diversity index over productive rearrangements. TCRdb re-hosts the immuneACCESS table, in-frame sequences only. Its copies lack some clones; in the studies checked, an unresolved V gene accounts for under half of them, and the cause for the rest is not known. V and J calls and clone size are given by that table; D and trimming were obtained from the DNA. In all, the sample holds tens of thousands of clones, and roughly nine tenths of those were seen once. About 2% of the sample belongs to the ten largest clones.

For this clone: No antigen is known for it. No much larger clonotype is one base removed from it; base qualities were not supplied.

CDR1 and CDR2 are read off the germline V gene (reference sequence) as LGHDT and YNNKEL. Relative to germline, V is 0 bases shorter and J is 4 bases shorter, with 19 bases between their ends. Taken from cysteine to phenylalanine, the CDR3 has 18 residues. The retained sequence is limited to the CDR3, 54 bases, with the frame set at the first base. Points the paper makes about the study in general: The quantity of clinical and demographic metadata differed by source and by participant and was supplied without curation.

Each collaborating institution followed its own protocols to collect whole blood in K2EDTA tubes. For TCRbeta analysis, collaborators shipped samples in one of three forms: frozen whole blood, isolated PBMCs, or DNA extracted from either of those sample types. The sequence is built from TRBV3-1 (or the pseudogene TRBV3-2) and TRBJ2-1; no D segment can be confidently identified. What was sequenced was peripheral blood. This receptor was obtained from a man aged 50-59 years with acute or convalescent COVID-19. The DNA reads as follows: TGTGCCAGCAGCCAAGACTCGCGCCCCTCCTATTATTACAATGAGCAGTTCTTC. Its product reads: CASSQDSRPSYYYNEQFF.